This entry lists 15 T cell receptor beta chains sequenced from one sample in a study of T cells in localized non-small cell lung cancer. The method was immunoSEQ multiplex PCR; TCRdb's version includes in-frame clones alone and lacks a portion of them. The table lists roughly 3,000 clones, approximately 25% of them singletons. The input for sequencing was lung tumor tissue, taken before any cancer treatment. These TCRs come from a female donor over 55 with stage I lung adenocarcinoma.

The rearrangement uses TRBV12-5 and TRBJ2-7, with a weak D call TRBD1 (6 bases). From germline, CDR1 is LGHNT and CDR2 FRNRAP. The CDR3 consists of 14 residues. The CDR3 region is CASGNPQGTREQYF. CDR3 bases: TGTGCCAGCGGCAACCCGCAGGGGACCCGCGAGCAGTACTTC.

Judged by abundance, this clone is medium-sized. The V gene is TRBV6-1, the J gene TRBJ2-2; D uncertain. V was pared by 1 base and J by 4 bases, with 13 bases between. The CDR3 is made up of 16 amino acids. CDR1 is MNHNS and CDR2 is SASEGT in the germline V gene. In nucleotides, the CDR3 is TGTGCCAGCAGTGAAGAGAGGAGCCCCGGCACCGGGGAGCTGTTTTTT. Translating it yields CASSEERSPGTGELFF.

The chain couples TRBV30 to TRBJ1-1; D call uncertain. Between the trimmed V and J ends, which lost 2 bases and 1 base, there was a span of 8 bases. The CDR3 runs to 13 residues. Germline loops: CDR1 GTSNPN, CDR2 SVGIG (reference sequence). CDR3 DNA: TGTGCCTGGAGTCAGAGATCGAACACTGAAGCTTTCTTT. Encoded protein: CAWSQRSNTEAFF. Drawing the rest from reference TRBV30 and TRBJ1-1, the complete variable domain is SQTIHQWPATLVQPVGSPLSLECTVEGTSNPNLYWYRQAAGRGLQLLFYSVGIGQISSEVPQNLSASRPQDRQFILSSKKLLLSDSGFYLCAWSQRSNTEAFFGQGTRLTVV.

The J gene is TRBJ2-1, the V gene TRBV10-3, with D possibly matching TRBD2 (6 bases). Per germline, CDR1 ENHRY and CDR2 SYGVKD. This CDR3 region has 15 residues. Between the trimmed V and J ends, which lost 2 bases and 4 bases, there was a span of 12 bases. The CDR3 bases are TGTGCCATCAGTGAGCCTTCAGGAGGGTACAATGAGCAGTTCTTC. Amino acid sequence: CAISEPSGGYNEQFF.

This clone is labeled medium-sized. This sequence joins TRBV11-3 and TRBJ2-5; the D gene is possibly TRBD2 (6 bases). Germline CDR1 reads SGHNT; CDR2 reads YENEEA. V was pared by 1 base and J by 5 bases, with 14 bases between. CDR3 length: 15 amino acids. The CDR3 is CASSLGASAQETQYF. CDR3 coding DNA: TGTGCCAGCAGCTTAGGTGCTAGCGCCCAGGAGACCCAGTACTTC.

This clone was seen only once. The CDR3 reads CASSTQTGSEKLFF. In DNA, the CDR3 is TGCGCCAGCAGTACTCAGACAGGGAGTGAAAAACTGTTTTTT. This rearrangement joins TRBV5-1 to TRBJ1-4, with 7 bases that match TRBD1. This CDR3 is 14 amino acids long. Germline values: CDR1 SGHRS, CDR2 YFSETQ. V gave up 5 bases and J gave up 7 bases; unmatched junction bases: 8.

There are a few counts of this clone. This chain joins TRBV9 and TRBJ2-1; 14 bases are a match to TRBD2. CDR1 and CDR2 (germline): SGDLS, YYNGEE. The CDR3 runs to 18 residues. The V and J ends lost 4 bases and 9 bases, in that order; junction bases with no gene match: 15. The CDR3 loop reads CASSHSETSGGAGAEQFF. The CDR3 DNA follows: TGTGCCAGCAGCCACTCCGAGACTAGCGGGGGGGCAGGTGCTGAGCAGTTCTTC.

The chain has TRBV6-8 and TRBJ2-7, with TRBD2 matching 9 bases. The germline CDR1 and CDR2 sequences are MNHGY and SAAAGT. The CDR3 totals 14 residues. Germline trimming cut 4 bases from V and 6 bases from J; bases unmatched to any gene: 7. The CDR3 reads CASSFSGSKGEQYF. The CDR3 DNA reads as TGTGCCAGCAGTTTTAGCGGGAGTAAAGGCGAGCAGTACTTC.

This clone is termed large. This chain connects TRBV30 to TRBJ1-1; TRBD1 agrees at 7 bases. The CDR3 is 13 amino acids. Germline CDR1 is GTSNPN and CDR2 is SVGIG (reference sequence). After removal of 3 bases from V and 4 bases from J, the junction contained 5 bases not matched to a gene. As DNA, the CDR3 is TGTGCCTGGAGAGGAGGGGGCGGCACTGAAGCTTTCTTT. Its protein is CAWRGGGGTEAFF.

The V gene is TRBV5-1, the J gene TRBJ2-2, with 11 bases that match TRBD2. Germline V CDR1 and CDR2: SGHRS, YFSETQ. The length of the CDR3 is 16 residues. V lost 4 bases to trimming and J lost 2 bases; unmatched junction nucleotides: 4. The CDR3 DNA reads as TGCGCCAGCAGCCTCCGACTAGCGGGAAACACCGGGGAGCTGTTTTTT. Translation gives CASSLRLAGNTGELFF.

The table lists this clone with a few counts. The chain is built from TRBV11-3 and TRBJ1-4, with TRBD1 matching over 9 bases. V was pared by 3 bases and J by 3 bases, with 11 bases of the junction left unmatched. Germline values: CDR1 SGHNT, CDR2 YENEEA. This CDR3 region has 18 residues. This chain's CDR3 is CASSFAGTGSSPNEKLFF. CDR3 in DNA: TGTGCCAGCAGCTTCGCCGGGACAGGGAGTTCACCTAATGAAAAACTGTTTTTT.

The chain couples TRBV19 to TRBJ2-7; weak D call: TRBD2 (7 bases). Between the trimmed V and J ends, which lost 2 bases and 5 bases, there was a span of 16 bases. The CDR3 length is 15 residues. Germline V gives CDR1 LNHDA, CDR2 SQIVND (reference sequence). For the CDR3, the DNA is TGTGCCAGTAGTATACGGGGGGCTTCATGGAACGAGCAGTACTTC. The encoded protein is CASSIRGASWNEQYF.

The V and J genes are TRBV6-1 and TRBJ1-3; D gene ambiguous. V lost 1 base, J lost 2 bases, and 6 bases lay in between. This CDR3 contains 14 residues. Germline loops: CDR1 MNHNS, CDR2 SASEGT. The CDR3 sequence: CASSEGQPGNTIYF. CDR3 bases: TGTGCCAGCAGTGAAGGACAACCTGGAAACACCATATATTTT.

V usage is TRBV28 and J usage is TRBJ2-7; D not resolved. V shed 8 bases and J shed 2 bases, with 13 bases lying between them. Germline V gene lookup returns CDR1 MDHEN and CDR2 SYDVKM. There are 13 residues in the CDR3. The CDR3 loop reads CASLRTRPYEQYF. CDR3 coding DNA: TGTGCCAGCCTCCGGACCCGACCCTACGAGCAGTACTTC.

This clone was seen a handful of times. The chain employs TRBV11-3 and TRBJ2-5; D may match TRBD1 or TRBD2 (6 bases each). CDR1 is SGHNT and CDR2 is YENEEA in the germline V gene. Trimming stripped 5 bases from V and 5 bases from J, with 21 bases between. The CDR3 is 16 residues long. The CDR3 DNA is TGTGCCAGCAGCCTAGGGGGGTCGGTAAGGCGGGAGACCCAGTACTTC. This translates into CASSLGGSVRRETQYF.